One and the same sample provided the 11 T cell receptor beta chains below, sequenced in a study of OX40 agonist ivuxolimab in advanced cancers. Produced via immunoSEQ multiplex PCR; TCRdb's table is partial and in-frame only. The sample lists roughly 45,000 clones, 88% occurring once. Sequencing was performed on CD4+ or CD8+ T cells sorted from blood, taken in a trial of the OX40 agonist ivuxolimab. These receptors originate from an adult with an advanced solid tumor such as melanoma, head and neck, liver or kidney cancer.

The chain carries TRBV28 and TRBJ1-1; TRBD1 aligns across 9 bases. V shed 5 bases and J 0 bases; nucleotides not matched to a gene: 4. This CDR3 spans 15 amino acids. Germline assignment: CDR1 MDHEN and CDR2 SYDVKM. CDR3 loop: CASSADRGMNTEAFF. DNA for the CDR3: TGTGCCAGCAGTGCGGACAGGGGCATGAACACTGAAGCTTTCTTT.

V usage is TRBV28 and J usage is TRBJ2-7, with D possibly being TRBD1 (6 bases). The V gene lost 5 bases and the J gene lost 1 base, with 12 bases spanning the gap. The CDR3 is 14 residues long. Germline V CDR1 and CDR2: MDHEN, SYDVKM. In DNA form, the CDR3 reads TGTGCCAGCAGTGGGGACAAGGGATCCTACGAGCAGTACTTC. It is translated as CASSGDKGSYEQYF.

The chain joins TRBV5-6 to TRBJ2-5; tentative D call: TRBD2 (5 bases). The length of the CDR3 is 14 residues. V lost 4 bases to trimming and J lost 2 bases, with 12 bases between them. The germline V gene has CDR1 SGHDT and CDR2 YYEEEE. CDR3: CASSLTREQETQYF. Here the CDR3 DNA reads TGTGCCAGCAGCCTTACGAGGGAGCAAGAGACCCAGTACTTC.

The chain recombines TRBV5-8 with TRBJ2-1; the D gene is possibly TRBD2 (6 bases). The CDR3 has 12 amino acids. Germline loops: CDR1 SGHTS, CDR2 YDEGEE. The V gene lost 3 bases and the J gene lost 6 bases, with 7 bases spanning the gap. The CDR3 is CASSYSGNEQFF. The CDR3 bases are TGTGCCAGCAGCTATAGCGGCAATGAGCAGTTCTTC.

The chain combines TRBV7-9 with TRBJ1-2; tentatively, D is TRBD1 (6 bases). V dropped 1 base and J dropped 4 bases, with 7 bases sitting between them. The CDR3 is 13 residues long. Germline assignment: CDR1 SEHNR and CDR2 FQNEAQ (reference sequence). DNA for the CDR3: TGTGCCAGCAGCTTAGACAGGGTCTATGGCTACACCTTC. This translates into CASSLDRVYGYTF.

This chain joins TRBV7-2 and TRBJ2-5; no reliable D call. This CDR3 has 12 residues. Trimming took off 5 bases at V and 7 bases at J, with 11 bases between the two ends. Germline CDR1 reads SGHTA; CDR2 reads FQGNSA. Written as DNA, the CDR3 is TGTGCCAGCAGCCCCCCGGTGCCGACCCAGTACTTC. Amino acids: CASSPPVPTQYF.

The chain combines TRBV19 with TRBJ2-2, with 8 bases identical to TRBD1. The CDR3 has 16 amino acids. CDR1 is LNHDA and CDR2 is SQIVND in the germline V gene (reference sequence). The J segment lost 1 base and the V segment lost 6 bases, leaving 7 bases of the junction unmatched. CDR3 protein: CASSPHGTGNTGELFF. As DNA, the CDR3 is TGTGCCAGTAGCCCCCATGGGACAGGGAACACCGGGGAGCTGTTTTTT.

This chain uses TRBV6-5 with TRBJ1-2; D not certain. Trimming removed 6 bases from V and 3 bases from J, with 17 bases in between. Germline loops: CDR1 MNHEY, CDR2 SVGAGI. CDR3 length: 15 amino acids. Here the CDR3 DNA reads TGTGCCAGCAGCTCTAACTTTTTGGGGTACTATGGCTACACCTTC. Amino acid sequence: CASSSNFLGYYGYTF.

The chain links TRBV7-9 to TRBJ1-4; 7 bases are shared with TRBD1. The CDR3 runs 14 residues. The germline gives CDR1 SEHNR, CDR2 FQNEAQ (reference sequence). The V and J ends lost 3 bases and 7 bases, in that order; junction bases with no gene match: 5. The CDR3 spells CASSLTGSAEKLFF. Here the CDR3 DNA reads TGTGCCAGCAGCTTGACAGGGTCGGCTGAAAAACTGTTTTTT.

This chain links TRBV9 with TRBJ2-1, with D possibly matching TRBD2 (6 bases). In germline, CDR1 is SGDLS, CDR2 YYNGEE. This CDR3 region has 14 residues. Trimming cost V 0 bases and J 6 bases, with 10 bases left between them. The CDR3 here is CASSVDGSGNEQFF. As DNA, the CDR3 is TGTGCCAGCAGCGTAGACGGGAGCGGCAATGAGCAGTTCTTC. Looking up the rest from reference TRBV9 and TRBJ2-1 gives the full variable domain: DSGVTQTPKHLITATGQRVTLRCSPRSGDLSVYWYQQSLDQGLQFLIQYYNGEERAKGNILERFSAQQFPDLHSELNLSSLELGDSALYFCASSVDGSGNEQFFGPGTRLTVL.

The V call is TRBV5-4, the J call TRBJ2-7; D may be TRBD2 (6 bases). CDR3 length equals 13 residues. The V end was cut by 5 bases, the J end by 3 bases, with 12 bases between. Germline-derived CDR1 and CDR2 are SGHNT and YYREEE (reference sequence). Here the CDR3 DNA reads TGTGCCAGCAGTCCCGGGAGTAGCTACGAGCAGTACTTC. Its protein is CASSPGSSYEQYF.